This T cell receptor beta chain was documented in a study of T cell responses to AZD1222 COVID-19 vaccine. Overall study context: Pooled in the analysis were second doses at about 4 or about 12 weeks. Study-wide points: Clonal diversity was possibly underestimated; the donors were predominantly white British and more often female. Increases in Spike-specific TCR breadth and depth were seen after two AZD1222 doses. Regions 160-218 and 743-854 held dominance among vaccine-associated CD4 TCRs, which spanned spike.

Sequencing used immunoSEQ multiplex PCR; TCRdb keeps in-frame clones, though not all of them. The sample includes 90,000 or so clones, 88% of them seen just once. On this clone: What it binds is unknown.

Deletions cut 0 bases from V and 5 bases from J, with 12 bases between. The germline V gene has CDR1 SGHRS and CDR2 YFSETQ. The CDR3 totals 15 residues. This receptor was obtained from an adult in good health. The genes are TRBV5-1 and TRBJ1-5; D might be TRBD1 (6 bases). The specimen comprised peripheral blood, sampled on day 0 of AZD1222 vaccination. As DNA, the CDR3 is TGCGCCAGCAGCTTGGGGACAGACACCTATCAGCCCCAGCATTTT. This codes for CASSLGTDTYQPQHF.